This paragraph covers one T cell receptor beta chain sequence. At one boundary the junction diverges from the germline segment, which might be a read error. The source of the sample is a study of blood T cell repertoires in COVID-19. The CDR3 totals 17 residues. Germline V gene sequence: CDR1 SGHKS, CDR2 YYEKEE (reference sequence). Produced via immunoSEQ multiplex PCR; TCRdb's table is partial and in-frame only. Counted here are some 400,000 clones, around 87% occurring once; the ten biggest clones make up 1% to 1.5%. The sequenced material came from PBMCs or T cells enriched from blood (not recorded which). V usage is TRBV5-5 and J usage is TRBJ2-3, with 7 bases fitting TRBD1. This clonotype was sampled from a man aged 25 to 40 who had recovered from COVID-19. CDR3 region: CASRLAAGTAQTDTQYF. The CDR3 nucleotides read TGTGCCAGCAGATTGGCCGCCGGGACAGCGCAAACAGATACGCAGTATTTT.